This note documents a single TCR beta chain sequence. Sample treatment: randomized to nivolumab then ipilimumab (arm A) or the reverse (arm B). Live CD3+CD8+ CD19− CD56− cells were sorted from PBMCs. The data derive from a study of sequential checkpoint blockade in melanoma. Repertoires were generated with immunoSEQ multiplex PCR, while TCRdb's copy carries only in-frame clones and drops some. The sample carries more than 25,000 clones, approximately 88% recorded once. The ends lost 6 bases at V and 10 bases at J; junction bases unmatched: 19. The germline V gene has CDR1 SEHNR and CDR2 FQNEAQ (reference sequence). The CDR3 has 19 residues.

The source is a human donor with melanoma. Sequencing was performed on CD8+ T cells sorted from blood (inferred from file names), taken from a patient given nivolumab and ipilimumab in sequence. The chain carries TRBV7-9 and TRBJ2-1; 15 nucleotides line up with TRBD2. DNA for the CDR3: TGTGCCAGCAGTCAAACCCGGACTAGCGGGAGGGCCATCATAGGGGAGCAGTTCTTC. This translates into CASSQTRTSGRAIIGEQFF.